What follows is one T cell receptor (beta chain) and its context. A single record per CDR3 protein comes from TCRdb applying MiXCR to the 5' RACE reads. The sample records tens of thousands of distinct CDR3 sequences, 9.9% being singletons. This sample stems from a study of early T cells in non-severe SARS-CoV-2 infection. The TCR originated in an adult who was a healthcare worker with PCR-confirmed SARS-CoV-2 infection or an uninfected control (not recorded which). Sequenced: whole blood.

The CDR3 DNA is TGCAGTGCTAGAGCAGGCGACTCCTACAATGAGCAGTTCTTC. Amino acids: CSARAGDSYNEQFF. The rearrangement joins TRBV20-1 to TRBJ2-1; D is unresolved. The V and J ends lost 1 base and 0 bases respectively, with 7 bases between them. The CDR3 has 14 amino acids. Germline-derived CDR1 and CDR2 are DFQATT and SNEGSKA (reference sequence).